The 27 T cell receptor beta chains below were found in one sample sequenced in a study of blood T cells in healthy people across ages. Primers used in a second PCR of about 7 to 12 cycles were a sample-barcoded 5' primer and a J-beta primer mix. One entry per CDR3 protein, called by TCRdb with MiXCR from the 5' RACE reads. Here the sample spans approximately 690,000 distinct CDR3 sequences, approximately 40% being singletons. The sample comprised blood. The receptors were gathered from an elderly man in good health.

The gene calls are TRBV11-2 and TRBJ2-3, with TRBD1 matching over 10 bases. CDR1 SGHAT and CDR2 FQNNGV come from the germline V gene. The CDR3 covers 15 residues. V lost 7 bases and J lost 3; bases outside the gene matches: 7. The CDR3 sequence: CASTHDRGLTDTQYF. In DNA form, the CDR3 reads TGTGCCAGCACCCATGACAGGGGGCTAACAGATACGCAGTATTTT.

The DNA of the CDR3 is TGTGCCAGCAGTTCCCGCTTTGGCTACACCTTC. Encoded protein: CASSSRFGYTF. V gene TRBV12-3 or TRBV12-4 combines with J gene TRBJ1-2; D remains unclear. V was shortened by 4 bases and J by 7 bases, with 7 bases between the two germline ends. The CDR3 has 11 residues.

The chain links TRBV5-1 to TRBJ2-5, with D tentatively TRBD1 (7 bases). The CDR3 loop spans 15 amino acids. The germline V gene encodes CDR1 SGHRS and CDR2 YFSETQ. V was trimmed by 4 bases and J by 5 bases, leaving 18 bases between them. In DNA, the CDR3 is TGCGCCAGCAGCCCCCGGGACAGTGGAGGGGAGACCCAGTACTTC. Translated: CASSPRDSGGETQYF.

This clonotype was counted only a few times. The chain carries TRBV20-1 and TRBJ2-7, with 9 positions matching TRBD2. The CDR3 contains 13 residues. Germline trimming cut 6 bases from V and 3 bases from J; bases unmatched to any gene: 6. Germline assignment: CDR1 DFQATT and CDR2 SNEGSKA (reference sequence). CDR3 nucleotides: TGCAGTGCCATAAGCGGGGGGATCTACGAGCAGTACTTC. It encodes CSAISGGIYEQYF.

This chain connects TRBV6-2 or TRBV6-3 to TRBJ2-1, with a weak D call TRBD2 (6 bases). The CDR3 spans 15 residues. Germline CDR1 and CDR2: MNHEY and SVGEGT. The ends were cut back, 7 bases at V and 0 bases at J, with 13 bases in the middle. CDR3 nucleotide sequence: TGTGCCAGCACCAAGGCGGGGTCCTCCTACAATGAGCAGTTCTTC. Translated: CASTKAGSSYNEQFF.

This clonotype was seen a few times. This rearrangement joins TRBV7-2 to TRBJ2-1, with D tentatively TRBD2 (7 bases). The ends were cut back, 6 bases at V and 9 bases at J, with 24 bases in the middle. CDR1 and CDR2 (germline): SGHTA, FQGNSA. The CDR3 consists of 16 residues. The CDR3 DNA reads as TGTGCCAGCAGGGAGGGGGGGGCCTCGCGCGTGAGTGAGCAGTTCTTC. It is translated as CASREGGASRVSEQFF.

This clonotype turned up a few times. The chain combines TRBV12-3 or TRBV12-4 with TRBJ2-7; maybe TRBD1 (6 bases). V lost 6 bases and J 5 bases, leaving 17 bases between the germline ends. CDR3 size: 14 residues. Written as DNA, the CDR3 is TGTGCCAGCAGCCATGGACAGTCTGCTAACGAGCAGTACTTC. It yields the protein CASSHGQSANEQYF.

The CDR3 DNA follows: TGTGCCAGCAAAGATAACCTTTACAATGAGCAGTTCTTC. Translating it yields CASKDNLYNEQFF. The rearrangement links TRBV28 to TRBJ2-1; D not certain. Per germline, CDR1 MDHEN and CDR2 SYDVKM. The length of the CDR3 is 13 residues. V dropped 7 bases and J dropped 4 bases, with 11 bases sitting between them.

The chain links TRBV7-3 to TRBJ2-1; weak D call: TRBD2 (7 bases). Trimming stripped 1 base from V and 9 bases from J, with 19 bases between. The CDR3 is 16 amino acids. CDR1 and CDR2 from the germline V gene are SGHTA and FQGTGA. CDR3 sequence (DNA): TGTGCCAGCAGCTTAAGTTCAGGGGCGGGGGTTGCTGAGCAGTTCTTC. Residues: CASSLSSGAGVAEQFF.

V and J are TRBV21-1 and TRBJ2-1; TRBD2 reflects the table's D call only, with no check against the DNA. TRBV21-1 is labeled a pseudogene. The CDR3 totals 16 residues. The CDR3 sequence is CASSPSARGSYNEQFF. The CDR3 DNA sequence: TGTGCCAGCAGCCCCTCCGCGAGGGGCTCCTACAATGAGCAGTTCTTC.

CDR3 region: CASSQAVASSYEQYF. As DNA, the CDR3 is TGTGCCAGCAGCCAAGCTGTAGCGAGCTCCTACGAGCAGTACTTC. J is TRBJ2-7 and V is TRBV3-1, with D perhaps matching TRBD2 (5 bases). V gave up 1 base and J gave up 0 bases, with 10 bases separating them. CDR1 is LGHDT, CDR2 YNNKEL, per germline (reference sequence). CDR3 size: 15 residues.

CDR3 coding DNA: TGTGCCAGCAGGCCGGGGGTGAACACCGGGGAGCTGTTTTTT. As protein: CASRPGVNTGELFF. The J gene is TRBJ2-2, the V gene TRBV7-2; possibly TRBD2 for D (6 bases). V was pared by 6 bases and J by 1 base, with 9 bases between. The CDR3 contains 14 residues. Germline CDR1 SGHTA, CDR2 FQGNSA.

This clonotype was detected a few times. The rearrangement joins TRBV2 to TRBJ2-7; TRBD1 might be the D (6 bases). The CDR3 length is 12 residues. Germline CDR1 is SNHLY and CDR2 is FYNNEI. V dropped 4 bases and J dropped 4 bases, with 8 bases sitting between them. For the CDR3, the DNA is TGTGCCAGCAGTGTACAGGGATACGAGCAGTACTTC. The encoded protein is CASSVQGYEQYF.

The genes are TRBV7-2 and TRBJ2-7; 7 positions agree with TRBD1. This CDR3 contains 14 residues. V gave up 1 base and J gave up 10 bases; unmatched junction bases: 10. The germline V gene encodes CDR1 SGHTA and CDR2 FQGNSA. CDR3 amino acids: CASSLVAGGKDQYF. The CDR3 DNA follows: TGTGCCAGCAGCTTAGTTGCAGGGGGAAAGGACCAGTACTTC. The variable domain in full, with the rest retrieved from reference TRBV7-2 and TRBJ2-7, is GAGVSQSPSNKVTEKGKDVELRCDPISGHTALYWYRQSLGQGLEFLIYFQGNSAPDKSGLPSDRFSAERTGGSVSTLTIQRTQQEDSAVYLCASSLVAGGKDQYFGPGTRLTVT.

This chain joins TRBV20-1 and TRBJ2-7, with a weak D call TRBD1 (6 bases). There are 11 residues in the CDR3. Germline V gene lookup returns CDR1 DFQATT and CDR2 SNEGSKA (reference sequence). The CDR3 loop is CSCPRGGEQYF. The CDR3 nucleotides are TGCAGCTGCCCCAGGGGCGGCGAGCAGTACTTC.

CDR3 sequence reads: CSARDLRIAGAEVNIQYF. Written as DNA, the CDR3 is TGCAGTGCTAGAGATCTCAGAATAGCGGGAGCTGAAGTTAACATTCAGTACTTC. The J gene is TRBJ2-5, the V gene TRBV20-1; 9 positions match TRBD2. The DNA end favors TRBJ2-4, so the J call may be wrong. The CDR3 is 18 residues long. The germline gives CDR1 DFQATT, CDR2 SNEGSKA (reference sequence).

As for this clonotype: A junction end diverges from the germline sequence, so it may reflect a read error. The rearrangement joins TRBV7-2 to TRBJ2-7; weak D call: TRBD2 (6 bases). Germline V gives CDR1 SGHTA, CDR2 FQGNSA. The CDR3 loop spans 18 amino acids. CDR3 loop: CASSLAAGSGGGSYEKYF. The CDR3 DNA follows: TGTGCCAGCAGCCTCGCGGCGGGGTCAGGAGGCGGCTCCTACGAGAAGTACTTC.

The chain recombines TRBV7-2 with TRBJ1-3; D not certain. Trimming stripped 3 bases from V and 0 bases from J, with 15 bases between. Germline V gene sequence: CDR1 SGHTA, CDR2 FQGNSA. The CDR3 consists of 17 residues. CDR3 protein: CASSLGRTESSGNTIYF. The DNA for the CDR3 is TGTGCCAGCAGCTTGGGCAGGACTGAAAGCTCTGGAAACACCATATATTTT.

Note on this clonotype: A much larger clone differs by one base, so this may be a read error. The chain couples TRBV20-1 to TRBJ1-2; D might be TRBD1 (5 bases). CDR3 length: 16 residues. Germline values: CDR1 DFQATT, CDR2 SNEGSKA (reference sequence). CDR3 in amino acids: CSARGGGAPANHGYTF. CDR3 sequence (DNA): TGCAGTGCTAGAGGCGGAGGGGCGCCAGCTAACCATGGCTACACCTTC.

This clonotype appeared a few times. The chain couples TRBV7-2 to TRBJ1-5; D not certain. V lost 1 base and J 7 bases, leaving 14 bases between the germline ends. Germline V CDR1 and CDR2: SGHTA, FQGNSA. CDR3 size: 15 residues. This chain's CDR3 is CASSLDYTASQPQHF. The CDR3 region has the DNA TGTGCCAGCAGCTTAGATTATACAGCCTCACAGCCCCAGCATTTT.

This rearrangement joins TRBV3-1 to TRBJ1-1, with a possible D match to TRBD1 (6 bases). This CDR3 has 15 residues. V was clipped by 1 base and J by 5 bases, with 14 bases between them. Germline V gene lookup returns CDR1 LGHDT and CDR2 YNNKEL (reference sequence). The CDR3 sequence is CASSQVLRGRTEAFF. In DNA form, the CDR3 reads TGTGCCAGCAGCCAAGTATTAAGGGGGAGGACTGAAGCTTTCTTT.

The chain employs TRBV3-1 and TRBJ1-3; the D gene is possibly TRBD1 (5 bases). Germline CDR1 and CDR2: LGHDT and YNNKEL (reference sequence). The CDR3 length is 19 residues. V lost 0 bases, J lost 3 bases, and 21 bases lay in between. The CDR3 protein is CASSQEAGGGINRGNTIYF. The CDR3 nucleotides are TGTGCCAGCAGCCAAGAAGCGGGGGGGGGAATAAATCGTGGAAACACCATATATTTT.

This clonotype turned up a few times. V usage is TRBV5-1 and J usage is TRBJ2-5, with a tentative D call TRBD1 (6 bases). The CDR3 has 18 amino acids. V was cut by 2 bases and J by 1 base, with 21 bases left in between. Germline V gene lookup returns CDR1 SGHRS and CDR2 YFSETQ. This chain's CDR3 is CASSFSAVTMDSQETQYF. CDR3 sequence (DNA): TGCGCCAGCAGCTTTTCGGCCGTTACAATGGACAGCCAAGAGACCCAGTACTTC.

This clonotype turned up a few times. CDR3 sequence (DNA): TGCAGTGCTTCTAGCGGGAGAGGGGGTCGGGAGCAGTACTTC. Its protein is CSASSGRGGREQYF. The chain recombines TRBV20-1 with TRBJ2-7, with 10 nucleotides matching TRBD2. With V trimmed by 5 bases and J by 7 bases, 11 bases remained unmatched. There are 14 residues in the CDR3. The germline V gene encodes CDR1 DFQATT and CDR2 SNEGSKA (reference sequence).

The rearrangement uses TRBV20-1 and TRBJ2-7; 7 positions match TRBD2. The ends lost 6 bases at V and 4 bases at J; junction bases unmatched: 9. The CDR3 totals 13 residues. Germline lookup yields CDR1 DFQATT and CDR2 SNEGSKA (reference sequence). The CDR3 reads CSAGGRLGYEQYF. The CDR3 nucleotides read TGCAGTGCGGGGGGGAGGCTTGGATACGAGCAGTACTTC.

This clonotype was seen only a few times. V usage is TRBV20-1 and J usage is TRBJ1-2, with 9 bases fitting TRBD1. The length of the CDR3 is 14 residues. J gave up 1 base and V 5 bases, and 5 bases lay outside the gene matches. CDR1 and CDR2 from the germline V gene are DFQATT and SNEGSKA (reference sequence). CDR3 residues: CSAADRGRNYGYTF. The DNA for the CDR3 is TGCAGTGCTGCGGACAGGGGCCGTAACTATGGCTACACCTTC.

J is TRBJ1-2 and V is TRBV25-1, with 7 bases identical to TRBD1. CDR3 length equals 15 residues. The ends lost 6 bases at V and 4 bases at J; junction bases unmatched: 11. Germline CDR1 is MGHDK and CDR2 is SYGVNS. CDR3 sequence (DNA): TGTGCCAGCAGGGATTATGGGGAGGGGGCCTATGGCTACACCTTC. Encoded protein: CASRDYGEGAYGYTF.